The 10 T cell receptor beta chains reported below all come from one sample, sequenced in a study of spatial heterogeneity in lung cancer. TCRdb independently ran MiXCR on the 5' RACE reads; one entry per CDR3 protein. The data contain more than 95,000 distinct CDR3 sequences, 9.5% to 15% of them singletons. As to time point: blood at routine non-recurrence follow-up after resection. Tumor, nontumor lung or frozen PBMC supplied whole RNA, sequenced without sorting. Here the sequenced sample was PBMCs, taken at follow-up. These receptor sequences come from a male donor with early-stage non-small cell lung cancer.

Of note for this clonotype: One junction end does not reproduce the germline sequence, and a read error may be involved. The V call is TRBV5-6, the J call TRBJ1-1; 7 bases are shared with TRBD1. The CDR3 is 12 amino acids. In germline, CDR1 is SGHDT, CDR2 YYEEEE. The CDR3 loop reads CASSWGQTGAFF. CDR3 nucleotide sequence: TGTGCCAGCAGCTGGGGACAGACTGGAGCTTTCTTT.

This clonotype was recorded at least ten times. This chain's CDR3 is CASSQDGGSVGTQYF. The CDR3 region has the DNA TGCGCCAGCAGCCAAGATGGGGGATCGGTCGGTACGCAGTATTTT. The chain has TRBV4-3 and TRBJ2-3; either TRBD1 or TRBD2 may fit D (5 bases each). In germline, CDR1 is LGHNA, CDR2 YSLEER. V dropped 0 bases and J dropped 8 bases, with 15 bases sitting between them. The CDR3 runs to 15 residues.

The CDR3 region is CASSLQGPGEGFTDTQYF. In DNA form, the CDR3 reads TGTGCCAGCAGTTTGCAGGGACCAGGAGAGGGATTCACAGATACGCAGTATTTT. The gene calls are TRBV27 and TRBJ2-3; D may be TRBD1 or TRBD2 (5 bases each). From germline, CDR1 is MNHEY and CDR2 SMNVEV (reference sequence). V lost 3 bases and J lost 2, with 21 bases in between. The CDR3 runs 18 residues.

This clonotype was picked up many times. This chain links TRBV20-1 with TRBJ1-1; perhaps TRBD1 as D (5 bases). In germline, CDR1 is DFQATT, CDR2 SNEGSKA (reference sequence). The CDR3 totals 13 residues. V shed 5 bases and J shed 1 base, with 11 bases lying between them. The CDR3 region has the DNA TGCAGTGCTTGCCGGACAACGAACACTGAAGCTTTCTTT. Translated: CSACRTTNTEAFF.

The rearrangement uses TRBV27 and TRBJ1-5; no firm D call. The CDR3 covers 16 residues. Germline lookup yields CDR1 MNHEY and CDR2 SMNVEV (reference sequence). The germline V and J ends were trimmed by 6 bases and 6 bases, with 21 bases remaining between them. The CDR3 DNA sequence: TGTGCCAGCAGAGCCTTGGGCGAAAGATGGGTTCAGCCCCAGCATTTT. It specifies CASRALGERWVQPQHF.

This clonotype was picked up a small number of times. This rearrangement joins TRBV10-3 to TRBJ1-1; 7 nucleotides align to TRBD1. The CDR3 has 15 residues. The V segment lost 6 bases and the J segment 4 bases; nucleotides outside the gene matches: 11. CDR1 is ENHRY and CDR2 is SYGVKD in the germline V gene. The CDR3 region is CAIRARGQAGTEAFF. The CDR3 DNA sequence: TGTGCCATCAGGGCTAGGGGGCAGGCGGGCACTGAAGCTTTCTTT.

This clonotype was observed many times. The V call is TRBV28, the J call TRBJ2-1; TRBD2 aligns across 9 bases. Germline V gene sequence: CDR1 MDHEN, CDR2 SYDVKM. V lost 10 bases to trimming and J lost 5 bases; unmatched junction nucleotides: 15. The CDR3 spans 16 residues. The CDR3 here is CATREVAGGPHNEQFF. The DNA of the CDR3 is TGTGCCACCCGAGAAGTGGCGGGGGGGCCCCACAATGAGCAGTTCTTC.

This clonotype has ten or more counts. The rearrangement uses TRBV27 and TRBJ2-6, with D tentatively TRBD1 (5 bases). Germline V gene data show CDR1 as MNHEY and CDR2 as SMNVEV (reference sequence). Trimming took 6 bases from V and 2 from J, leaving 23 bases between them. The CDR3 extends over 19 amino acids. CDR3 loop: CASSPGWAESLTGANVLTF. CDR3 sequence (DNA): TGTGCCAGCAGCCCAGGGTGGGCAGAAAGTCTAACTGGGGCCAACGTCCTGACTTTC.

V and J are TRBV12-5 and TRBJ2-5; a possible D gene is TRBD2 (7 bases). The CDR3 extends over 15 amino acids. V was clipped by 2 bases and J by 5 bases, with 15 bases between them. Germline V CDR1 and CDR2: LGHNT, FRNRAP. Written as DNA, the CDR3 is TGTGCTAGTGGTTTGAACGGGGGGCCGCGGGAGACCCAGTACTTC. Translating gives CASGLNGGPRETQYF.

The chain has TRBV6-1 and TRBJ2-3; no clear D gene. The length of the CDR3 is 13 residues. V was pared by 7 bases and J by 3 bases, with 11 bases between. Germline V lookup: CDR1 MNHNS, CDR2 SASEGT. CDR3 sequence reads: CASTEVWTDTQYF. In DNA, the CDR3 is TGTGCCAGCACCGAAGTTTGGACAGATACGCAGTATTTT.